These 9 T cell receptor beta chains share one sample of origin, sequenced in a study of early T cells in non-severe SARS-CoV-2 infection (dated by TCRdb to the early 2020s). Receptors were amplified or captured by 5' RACE. Instrument on record: NextSeq 500. TCRdb took the public reads, trimmed them with fastp at Q25, ran MiXCR for clone calling and kept in-frame beta chains. Each entry is one CDR3 protein sequence, shown with its most common DNA and genes. The sample table shows under 50,000 distinct CDR3 sequences, and about 4.6% are seen once. 5% to 7.5% of the sample is held by the ten biggest clonotypes. Sequencing input: whole blood. The origin of the receptors is an adult who was a healthcare worker with PCR-confirmed SARS-CoV-2 infection or an uninfected control (not recorded which).

V and J are TRBV13 and TRBJ1-2, with D maybe TRBD1 (6 bases). This CDR3 is built from 16 residues. V was clipped by 3 bases and J by 4 bases, with 18 bases between them. Germline assignment: CDR1 PRHDT and CDR2 FYEKMQ (reference sequence). The CDR3 loop reads CASSLDGGRRGYGYTF. The CDR3 bases are TGTGCCAGCAGCTTGGATGGGGGCAGGAGGGGCTATGGCTACACCTTC. Filled out from reference TRBV13 and TRBJ1-2, the complete variable domain reads AAGVIQSPRHLIKEKRETATLKCYPIPRHDTVYWYQQGPGQDPQFLISFYEKMQSDKGSIPDRFSAQQFSDYHSELNMSSLELGDSALYFCASSLDGGRRGYGYTFGSGTRLTVV.

In this sample, this clonotype turned up a few times. This chain joins TRBV20-1 and TRBJ1-4; 7 bases are shared with TRBD1. Germline V gene data show CDR1 as DFQATT and CDR2 as SNEGSKA (reference sequence). The CDR3 is made up of 15 amino acids. The junction had 12 bases not matched to a gene; V was cut back by 3 bases and J by 8 bases. CDR3 amino acids: CSASAARTGIEKLFF. The CDR3 bases are TGCAGTGCTAGTGCTGCGAGGACAGGCATCGAAAAACTGTTTTTT.

This clonotype has a count of ten or more. This rearrangement joins TRBV28 to TRBJ1-1; no clear D. The V gene's germline CDR1 is MDHEN and CDR2 SYDVKM. Trimming took off 3 bases at V and 0 bases at J, with 2 bases between the two ends. The CDR3 runs to 12 residues. This chain's CDR3 is CASSFMNTEAFF. In DNA, the CDR3 is TGTGCCAGCAGTTTTATGAACACTGAAGCTTTCTTT.

This clonotype showed up many times. CDR3 in amino acids: CASSLYPVGVATKYGDTQYF. The CDR3 nucleotides are TGTGCCAGCAGCTTATACCCCGTAGGTGTCGCGACGAAGTATGGAGATACGCAGTATTTT. The genes are TRBV7-2 and TRBJ2-3; D unclear. Looked up from germline, CDR1 is SGHTA and CDR2 is FQGNSA. The CDR3 totals 20 residues. V was pared by 2 bases and J by 5 bases, with 29 bases between.

This clonotype was found a few times. V is TRBV24-1 and J is TRBJ2-1; no firm D call. Germline V gene sequence: CDR1 KGHDR, CDR2 SFDVKD. The CDR3 extends over 12 amino acids. Trimming took off 7 bases at V and 6 bases at J, with 9 bases between the two ends. This CDR3 reads CATSQAFNEQFF. The CDR3 DNA sequence: TGTGCCACCAGCCAAGCTTTCAATGAGCAGTTCTTC.

The sample holds many counts of this clonotype. The chain couples TRBV24-1 to TRBJ1-5, with a tentative D call TRBD1 (5 bases). Germline V gene lookup returns CDR1 KGHDR and CDR2 SFDVKD. Trimming took off 9 bases at V and 2 bases at J, with 7 bases between the two ends. The CDR3 has 12 residues. The CDR3 is CATQGGNQPQHF. CDR3 nucleotides: TGTGCCACCCAGGGAGGCAATCAGCCCCAGCATTTT.

Many counts were recorded for this clonotype. The genes are TRBV7-2 and TRBJ2-7; perhaps TRBD2 as D (6 bases). CDR1 is SGHTA and CDR2 is FQGNSA in the germline V gene. V lost 0 bases and J lost 2, with 11 bases in between. This CDR3 contains 15 residues. The CDR3 DNA follows: TGTGCCAGCAGCTTAGCCCAGCGGGTCACCTACGAGCAGTACTTC. It specifies CASSLAQRVTYEQYF.

This clonotype has ten or more counts. The chain uses TRBV5-1 and TRBJ2-5; D might be TRBD1 (6 bases). CDR1 SGHRS and CDR2 YFSETQ come from the germline V gene. Trimming took off 4 bases at V and 5 bases at J, with 15 bases between the two ends. The CDR3 contains 14 residues. This CDR3 is CASSPGQFRETQYF. Written as DNA, the CDR3 is TGCGCCAGCAGCCCCGGACAGTTCCGGGAGACCCAGTACTTC.

This clonotype was detected ten times or more. The V and J genes are TRBV5-5 and TRBJ1-5; D gene ambiguous. V gave up 3 bases and J gave up 2 bases, with 9 bases separating them. Germline assignment: CDR1 SGHKS and CDR2 YYEKEE (reference sequence). The CDR3 loop spans 14 amino acids. The CDR3 sequence: CASSSNGGNQPQHF. The CDR3 DNA sequence: TGTGCCAGCAGCTCCAACGGGGGCAATCAGCCCCAGCATTTT. Combining the CDR3 with reference TRBV5-5 and TRBJ1-5 gives the whole variable domain DAGVTQSPTHLIKTRGQQVTLRCSPISGHKSVSWYQQVLGQGPQFIFQYYEKEERGRGNFPDRFSARQFPNYSSELNVNALLLGDSALYLCASSSNGGNQPQHFGDGTRLSIL.